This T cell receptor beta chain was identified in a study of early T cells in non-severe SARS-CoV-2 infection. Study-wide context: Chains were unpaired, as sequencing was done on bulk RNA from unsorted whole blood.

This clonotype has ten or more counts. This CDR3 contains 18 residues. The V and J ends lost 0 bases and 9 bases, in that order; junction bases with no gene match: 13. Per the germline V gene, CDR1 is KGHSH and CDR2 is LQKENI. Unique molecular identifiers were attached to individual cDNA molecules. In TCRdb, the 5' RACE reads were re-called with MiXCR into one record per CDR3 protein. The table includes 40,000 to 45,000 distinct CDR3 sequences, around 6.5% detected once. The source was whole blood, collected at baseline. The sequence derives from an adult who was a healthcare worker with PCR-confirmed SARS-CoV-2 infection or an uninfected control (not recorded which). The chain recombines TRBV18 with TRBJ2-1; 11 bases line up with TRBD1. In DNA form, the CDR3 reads TGTGCCAGCTCACCACCGCTACCGGACAGGGGGCCAGAGGGTGAGCAGTTCTTC. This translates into CASSPPLPDRGPEGEQFF.